This TCR beta chain was recovered during a study of cytomegalovirus exposure and HLA in healthy donors. The PCR ran on 60 Vbeta and 13 Jbeta primers. Produced via immunoSEQ multiplex PCR; TCRdb's table is partial and in-frame only. The table shows fewer than 150,000 clones, with approximately 83% occurring only once. This clone was seen a few times. Germline V CDR1 and CDR2: LGHNA, YNFKEQ. With V trimmed by 3 bases and J by 7 bases, 13 bases remained unmatched. This CDR3 is 16 amino acids long. The sequenced sample consisted of PBMCs. V is TRBV4-2 and J is TRBJ1-2, with 8 positions matching TRBD1. The receptor comes from a man aged 40-49 years in good health and CMV-seronegative. DNA for the CDR3: TGTGCCAGCAGCCAGGACCGGGACAGGTTGATGGTTGGCTACACCTTC. The encoded protein is CASSQDRDRLMVGYTF.